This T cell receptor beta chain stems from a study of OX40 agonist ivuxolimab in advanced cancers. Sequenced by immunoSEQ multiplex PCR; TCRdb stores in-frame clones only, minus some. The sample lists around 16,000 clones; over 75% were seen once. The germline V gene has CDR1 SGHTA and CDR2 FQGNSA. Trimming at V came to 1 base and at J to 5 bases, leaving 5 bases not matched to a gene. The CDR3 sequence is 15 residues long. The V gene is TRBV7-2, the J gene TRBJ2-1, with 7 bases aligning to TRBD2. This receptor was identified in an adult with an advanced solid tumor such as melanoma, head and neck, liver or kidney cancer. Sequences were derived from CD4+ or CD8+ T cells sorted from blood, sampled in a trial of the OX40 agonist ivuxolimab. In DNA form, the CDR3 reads TGTGCCAGCAGCTTAGTCGGGAGGAGGAACAATGAGCAGTTCTTC. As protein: CASSLVGRRNNEQFF. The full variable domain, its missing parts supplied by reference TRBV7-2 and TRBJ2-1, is GAGVSQSPSNKVTEKGKDVELRCDPISGHTALYWYRQSLGQGLEFLIYFQGNSAPDKSGLPSDRFSAERTGGSVSTLTIQRTQQEDSAVYLCASSLVGRRNNEQFFGPGTRLTVL.